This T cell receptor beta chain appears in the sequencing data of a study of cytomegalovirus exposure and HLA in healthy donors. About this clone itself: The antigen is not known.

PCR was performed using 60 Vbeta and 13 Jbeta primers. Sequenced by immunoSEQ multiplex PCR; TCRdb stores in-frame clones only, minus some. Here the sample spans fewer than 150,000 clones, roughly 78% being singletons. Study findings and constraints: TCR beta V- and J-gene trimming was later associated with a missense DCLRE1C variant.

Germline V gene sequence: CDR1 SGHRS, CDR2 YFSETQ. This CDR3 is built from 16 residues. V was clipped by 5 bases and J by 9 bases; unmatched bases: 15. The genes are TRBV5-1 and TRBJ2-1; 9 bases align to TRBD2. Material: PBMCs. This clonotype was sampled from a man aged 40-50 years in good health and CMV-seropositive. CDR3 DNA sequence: TGCGCCAGCAGAGACGAATGGCTAGCGGGATCCACTGAGCAGTTCTTC. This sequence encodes CASRDEWLAGSTEQFF.